Below, 20 T cell receptor beta chains from the same sample are listed, as sequenced in a study of blood T cell repertoires in COVID-19. The table came from immunoSEQ multiplex PCR; TCRdb's copy has only in-frame clones and leaves some out. The data contain more than 110,000 clones, around 90% of them singletons. The specimen sequenced was peripheral blood. These receptors were taken from a woman of 80 years or more with acute or convalescent COVID-19.

This chain joins TRBV2 and TRBJ1-2, with 10 bases that match TRBD1. The CDR3 extends over 15 amino acids. Germline V CDR1 and CDR2: SNHLY, FYNNEI. V dropped 5 bases and J dropped 8; count of bases not matched to a gene: 11. The CDR3 loop is CASSQRTGGDEGYTF. DNA of the CDR3: TGTGCCAGCAGTCAACGGACAGGGGGTGATGAGGGCTACACCTTC.

In DNA, the CDR3 is TGTGCCAGCTCGGGACAGACTGGAAATCAGCCCCAGCATTTT. It encodes CASSGQTGNQPQHF. V gene TRBV2 combines with J gene TRBJ1-5; 7 bases align to TRBD1. Germline CDR1 and CDR2: SNHLY and FYNNEI. The V gene end was trimmed by 8 bases and the J gene end by 4 bases; junction bases not matched to a gene: 8. CDR3 length: 14 residues.

This clone appeared a single time. This sequence joins TRBV3-1 (or the pseudogene TRBV3-2) and TRBJ1-4; D is possibly TRBD1 (6 bases). CDR3 length: 15 residues. CDR1 and CDR2 from the germline V gene are LGHDT and YNNKEL (reference sequence). Trimming removed 10 bases at V and 0 bases at J, with 15 bases between. The DNA for the CDR3 is TGTGCCACCGGACAGAGGAGTGCAACTAATGAAAAACTGTTTTTT. Translation gives CATGQRSATNEKLFF.

This sequence joins TRBV6-5 and TRBJ1-4; D gene unclear. Trimming removed 2 bases from V and 0 bases from J, with 10 bases in between. This CDR3 is 16 amino acids long. Germline V lookup: CDR1 MNHEY, CDR2 SVGAGI. In DNA form, the CDR3 reads TGTGCCAGCAGTTACAATCGGCGGACAACTAATGAAAAACTGTTTTTT. Translation: CASSYNRRTTNEKLFF.

The gene calls are TRBV11-3 and TRBJ2-1; possibly TRBD2 for D (5 bases). V lost 4 bases and J 8 bases, leaving 15 bases between the germline ends. The CDR3 extends over 14 amino acids. The germline gives CDR1 SGHNT, CDR2 YENEEA. The chain's CDR3 is CASSSGLVLDEQFF. CDR3 nucleotides: TGTGCCAGCAGCTCCGGACTGGTTTTAGATGAGCAGTTCTTC.

The chain employs TRBV3-1 (or the pseudogene TRBV3-2) and TRBJ1-1, with 8 bases lining up with TRBD1. Losses at the gene ends were 1 base for V and 3 bases for J; bases not matched to a gene: 4. The CDR3 totals 15 residues. Germline CDR1 is LGHDT and CDR2 is YNNKEL (reference sequence). The CDR3 is CASSQVPGGYTEAFF. The DNA of the CDR3 is TGTGCCAGCAGCCAAGTCCCAGGGGGCTACACTGAAGCTTTCTTT.

The chain carries TRBV20-1 and TRBJ1-4; D is unresolved. The CDR3 is 15 residues long. The germline gives CDR1 DFQATT, CDR2 SNEGSKA (reference sequence). Trimming shortened V by 3 bases and J by 6 bases, and 17 bases separated the two germline ends. The DNA for the CDR3 is TGCAGTGCTAGTGGGAGTAGGGCGGGATATGAAAAACTGTTTTTT. Protein sequence: CSASGSRAGYEKLFF.

J is TRBJ1-2 and V is TRBV6-2 or TRBV6-3, with 9 bases fitting TRBD1. This CDR3 is 16 amino acids long. The V segment lost 4 bases and the J segment 5 bases; nucleotides outside the gene matches: 11. Germline V gene sequence: CDR1 MNHEY, CDR2 SVGEGT. The CDR3 loop reads CASSSGQGKGPYGYTF. The CDR3, as DNA: TGTGCCAGCAGTTCCGGACAGGGGAAAGGCCCATATGGCTACACCTTC.

This chain links TRBV10-1 with TRBJ1-3, with D possibly TRBD1 on 6 matching bases. The V end was cut by 6 bases, the J end by 3 bases, with 12 bases between. Germline V gene data show CDR1 as WNHNN and CDR2 as SYGVQD (reference sequence). The length of the CDR3 is 14 residues. The CDR3 sequence: CASSDTGSGNTIYF. In DNA, the CDR3 is TGCGCCAGCAGCGACACAGGGAGTGGAAACACCATATATTTT.

V usage is TRBV6-2 or TRBV6-3 and J usage is TRBJ1-5, with 8 bases aligning to TRBD1. CDR3 size: 13 residues. V shed 5 bases and J 7 bases; nucleotides not matched to a gene: 4. Germline V gene data show CDR1 as MNHEY and CDR2 as SVGEGT. CDR3 in DNA: TGTGCCAGCAGTCAGGGGGCACGGCAGCCCCAGCATTTT. It translates to CASSQGARQPQHF.

V usage is TRBV7-2 and J usage is TRBJ1-2; TRBD1 matches at 7 bases. This CDR3 region has 13 residues. Per germline, CDR1 SGHTA and CDR2 FQGNSA. V shed 9 bases, J shed 2 bases, and the junction held 6 bases outside the gene matches. The CDR3 nucleotides read TGTGCCAGTCAGGGACAGCCGAACTATGGCTACACCTTC. The encoded protein is CASQGQPNYGYTF.

This clone was seen a handful of times. This rearrangement joins TRBV4-3 to TRBJ1-2; D not resolved. The CDR3 is 13 amino acids. Per germline, CDR1 LGHNA and CDR2 YSLEER. Trimming removed 1 base at V and 11 bases at J, with 14 bases between. The CDR3 coding sequence is TGCGCCAGCAGCCAAGTCCCGCGGAGGGAGTACACCTTC. This encodes CASSQVPRREYTF.

This chain uses TRBV5-6 with TRBJ1-2; 10 bases are shared with TRBD1. V trimming: 4 bases; J trimming: 5 bases; junction bases outside the gene matches: 14. The CDR3 spans 17 residues. Germline assignment: CDR1 SGHDT and CDR2 YYEEEE. The CDR3, as DNA: TGTGCCAGCAGCCCCCACCTTAGACAGGGGGCTAGGTATGGCTACACCTTC. It translates to CASSPHLRQGARYGYTF.

The table lists this clone with a count of one. The chain combines TRBV5-1 with TRBJ2-7, with 10 bases lining up with TRBD1. With 7 bases clipped from V and 1 base from J, the junction kept 5 bases outside the gene matches. Germline loops: CDR1 SGHRS, CDR2 YFSETQ. This CDR3 region has 14 residues. The CDR3 loop is CASVRDRGSYEQYF. DNA for the CDR3: TGCGCCAGCGTTCGGGACAGGGGTTCCTACGAGCAGTACTTC.

The gene calls are TRBV6-5 and TRBJ1-2; the match to TRBD1 covers 9 bases. Germline V CDR1 and CDR2: MNHEY, SVGAGI. Trimming at V came to 2 bases and at J to 4 bases, leaving 2 bases not matched to a gene. The CDR3 extends over 14 amino acids. The CDR3 loop is CASSYGTGIYGYTF. DNA for the CDR3: TGTGCCAGCAGTTACGGGACAGGGATCTATGGCTACACCTTC.

The genes are TRBV19 and TRBJ1-1, with 10 positions matching TRBD1. V trimming: 1 base; J trimming: 1 base; junction bases outside the gene matches: 6. CDR3 size: 17 residues. The V gene's germline CDR1 is LNHDA and CDR2 SQIVND (reference sequence). The CDR3 reads CASSIGQGALRNTEAFF. Here the CDR3 DNA reads TGTGCCAGTAGTATAGGACAGGGGGCGTTGAGGAACACTGAAGCTTTCTTT.

The rearrangement joins TRBV6-5 to TRBJ1-1; TRBD1 matches at 9 bases. Germline V CDR1 and CDR2: MNHEY, SVGAGI. Losses at the gene ends were 2 bases for V and 1 base for J; bases not matched to a gene: 5. CDR3 size: 16 residues. CDR3 DNA sequence: TGTGCCAGCAGTTACGCAGTGGACAGGGGGAACACTGAAGCTTTCTTT. It encodes CASSYAVDRGNTEAFF.

This chain joins TRBV15 and TRBJ2-7; D unclear. In germline, CDR1 is LNHNV, CDR2 YYDKDF (reference sequence). This CDR3 contains 14 residues. V lost 1 base, J lost 2 bases, and 9 bases lay in between. CDR3: CATSRGSTTYEQYF. CDR3 nucleotides: TGTGCCACCAGCAGAGGTTCGACAACCTACGAGCAGTACTTC.

The chain is built from TRBV4-3 and TRBJ1-2; D gene uncertain. CDR3 length: 16 amino acids. V was clipped by 0 bases and J by 1 base, with 12 bases between them. Germline lookup yields CDR1 LGHNA and CDR2 YSLEER. Here the CDR3 DNA reads TGCGCCAGCAGCCAAGATTTCCGGTCCTTTAACTATGGCTACACCTTC. It is translated as CASSQDFRSFNYGYTF.

This chain links TRBV5-1 with TRBJ1-1, with D possibly TRBD1 on 5 matching bases. Trimming removed 5 bases from V and 1 base from J, with 9 bases in between. Germline V gene lookup returns CDR1 SGHRS and CDR2 YFSETQ. The CDR3 has 13 amino acids. The CDR3 loop reads CASRGQGNTEAFF. CDR3 in DNA: TGCGCCAGCAGGGGGCAGGGGAACACTGAAGCTTTCTTT.